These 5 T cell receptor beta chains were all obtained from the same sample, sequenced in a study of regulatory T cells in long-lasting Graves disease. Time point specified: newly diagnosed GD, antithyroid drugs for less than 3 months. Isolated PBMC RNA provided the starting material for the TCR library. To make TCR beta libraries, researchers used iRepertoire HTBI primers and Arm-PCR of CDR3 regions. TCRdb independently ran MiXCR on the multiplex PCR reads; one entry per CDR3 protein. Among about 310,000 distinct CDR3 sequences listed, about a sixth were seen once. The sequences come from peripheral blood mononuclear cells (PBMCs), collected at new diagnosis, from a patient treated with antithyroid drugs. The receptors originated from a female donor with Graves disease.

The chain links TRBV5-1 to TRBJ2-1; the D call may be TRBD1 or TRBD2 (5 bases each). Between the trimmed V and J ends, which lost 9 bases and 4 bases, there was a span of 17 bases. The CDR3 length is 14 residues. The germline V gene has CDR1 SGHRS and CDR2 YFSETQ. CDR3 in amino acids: CATNRGKGYNEQFF. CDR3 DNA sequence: TGCGCCACCAACCGGGGTAAGGGGTACAATGAGCAGTTCTTC.

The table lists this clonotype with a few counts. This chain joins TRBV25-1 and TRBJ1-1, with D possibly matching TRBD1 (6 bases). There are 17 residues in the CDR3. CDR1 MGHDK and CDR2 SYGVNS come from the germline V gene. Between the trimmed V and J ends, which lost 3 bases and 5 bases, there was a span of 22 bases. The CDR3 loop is CASSDPGAGYGLTEAFF. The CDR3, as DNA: TGTGCCAGCAGTGACCCGGGGGCGGGTTATGGGCTTACTGAAGCTTTCTTT.

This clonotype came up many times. The CDR3 coding sequence is TGTGCCAGCAGTTACGGGACAGGCTTCTACGAGCAGTACTTC. Protein product: CASSYGTGFYEQYF. The rearrangement uses TRBV2 and TRBJ2-7; TRBD1 agrees at 8 bases. Per germline, CDR1 SNHLY and CDR2 FYNNEI. The V segment lost 5 bases and the J segment 3 bases; nucleotides outside the gene matches: 6. The CDR3 covers 14 residues.

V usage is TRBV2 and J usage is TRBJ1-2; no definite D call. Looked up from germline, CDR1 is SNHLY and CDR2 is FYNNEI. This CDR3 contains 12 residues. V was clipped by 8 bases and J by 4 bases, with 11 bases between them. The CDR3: CASRTAVYGYTF. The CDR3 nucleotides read TGTGCCAGCCGGACGGCAGTCTATGGCTACACCTTC.

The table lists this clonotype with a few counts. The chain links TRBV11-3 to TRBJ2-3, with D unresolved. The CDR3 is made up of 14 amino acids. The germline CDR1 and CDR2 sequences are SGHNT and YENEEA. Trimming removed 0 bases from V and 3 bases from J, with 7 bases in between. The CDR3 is CASSLDSGTDTQYF. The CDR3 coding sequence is TGTGCCAGCAGCTTAGATTCTGGTACAGATACGCAGTATTTT.